The sequence of this T cell receptor (beta chain) was determined in a study of cytomegalovirus exposure and HLA in healthy donors. Study results and caveats: The analysis excluded some indistinguishable V segments, including TRBV6-2 and TRBV6-3. The likely explanation for a cluster of highly shared sequence variants was sequencing artifact. Overall, approximately 150 TCR beta chains were annotated as cytomegalovirus-associated.

This clone appeared once. Its antigen remains unidentified. The primer mix had 60 Vbeta and 13 Jbeta primers. Only in-frame clones appear in the TCRdb table, and some are missing; sequencing was by immunoSEQ multiplex PCR. The repertoire has around 130,000 clones, 75% of them found once; the top ten carry nearly 3%. The V end was cut by 1 base, the J end by 1 base, with 10 bases between. The CDR3 loop spans 15 amino acids. The germline CDR1 and CDR2 sequences are SGDLS and YYNGEE. This TCR derives from a woman in her thirties or forties in good health and CMV-seropositive. Specimen: PBMCs. The genes are TRBV9 and TRBJ2-3, with TRBD2 as a possible D gene (6 bases). The CDR3 nucleotides read TGTGCCAGCAGCGTAAGCGGGCCTCGCACAGATACGCAGTATTTT. Protein: CASSVSGPRTDTQYF.